A single sample is the source of the 27 T cell receptor beta chains below, sequenced in a study of blood T cell repertoires in COVID-19 (dated by TCRdb to the early 2020s). Library generation was performed with the immunoSEQ multiplex PCR assay. Entries here come from immuneACCESS through TCRdb and include only in-frame sequences with V and J called. Some clones fail to appear in such tables; in the studies checked, an unresolved V gene covers under half of the shortfall, and the cause of the remainder is unknown. This sample lists some 200,000 clones; nearly 90% were detected once. Together, the top ten hold roughly 12% of the sample. Specimen: peripheral blood. Receptor source: a woman in her late teens or twenties who had recovered from COVID-19.

This sequence joins TRBV27 and TRBJ2-7; 10 bases are shared with TRBD2. CDR3 length: 16 residues. CDR1 MNHEY and CDR2 SMNVEV come from the germline V gene (reference sequence). The V and J ends lost 5 bases and 0 bases, in that order; junction bases with no gene match: 7. This CDR3 is CASSPSGSVYSYEQYF. CDR3 in DNA: TGTGCCAGCAGTCCTAGCGGGAGCGTCTACTCCTACGAGCAGTACTTC.

The V gene is TRBV25-1, the J gene TRBJ2-2; D gene ambiguous. The CDR3 extends over 15 amino acids. V lost 3 bases to trimming and J lost 1 base, with 9 bases between them. Germline CDR1 MGHDK, CDR2 SYGVNS. The CDR3 loop is CASSDPHRNTGELFF. CDR3 DNA sequence: TGTGCCAGCAGTGATCCCCACAGGAACACCGGGGAGCTGTTTTTT.

This clone was counted a single time. V usage is TRBV14 and J usage is TRBJ1-2; D may be TRBD1 (5 bases). CDR3 length: 14 amino acids. V was trimmed by 4 bases and J by 4 bases, leaving 13 bases between them. Germline V gene sequence: CDR1 SGHDN, CDR2 FVKESK. The CDR3 DNA sequence: TGTGCCAGCAGCCCCCTTCGGGGGGGCTATGGCTACACCTTC. Protein: CASSPLRGGYGYTF.

This chain links TRBV19 with TRBJ1-5; 8 nucleotides line up with TRBD1. CDR3 length: 18 residues. In germline, CDR1 is LNHDA, CDR2 SQIVND (reference sequence). With V trimmed by 3 bases and J by 4 bases, 14 bases remained unmatched. The CDR3 sequence: CASSIQILDRVGNQPQHF. The CDR3 DNA follows: TGTGCCAGTAGTATTCAAATTCTGGACAGGGTTGGAAATCAGCCCCAGCATTTT.

The CDR3 region has the DNA TGTGCCAGCAGCTTGTCTAGCGGGAGGGCAGATACGCAGTATTTT. Amino acid sequence: CASSLSSGRADTQYF. The J gene is TRBJ2-3, the V gene TRBV7-2; 12 bases agree with TRBD2. Germline V gene data show CDR1 as SGHTA and CDR2 as FQGNSA. V dropped 3 bases and J dropped 4; count of bases not matched to a gene: 2. The CDR3 spans 15 residues. The whole variable domain, remainder taken from reference TRBV7-2 and TRBJ2-3, is GAGVSQSPSNKVTEKGKDVELRCDPISGHTALYWYRQSLGQGLEFLIYFQGNSAPDKSGLPSDRFSAERTGGSVSTLTIQRTQQEDSAVYLCASSLSSGRADTQYFGPGTRLTVL.

V is TRBV11-2 and J is TRBJ2-3; D perhaps matches TRBD2 (5 bases). V was trimmed by 2 bases and J by 0 bases, leaving 15 bases between them. Germline V gene lookup returns CDR1 SGHAT and CDR2 FQNNGV. The CDR3 length is 17 residues. CDR3 loop: CASSLKIFSASTDTQYF. In nucleotides, the CDR3 is TGTGCCAGCAGCTTAAAGATTTTTAGCGCCAGCACAGATACGCAGTATTTT.

The genes are TRBV7-9 and TRBJ1-1; 10 bases line up with TRBD1. The CDR3 has 16 residues. Germline V CDR1 and CDR2: SEHNR, FQNEAQ (reference sequence). V lost 6 bases, J lost 0 bases, and 7 bases stayed unmatched. CDR3 amino acids: CASRTGTGAMNTEAFF. CDR3 nucleotide sequence: TGTGCCAGCAGAACCGGGACAGGGGCGATGAACACTGAAGCTTTCTTT.

This clone showed up just once. V is TRBV2 and J is TRBJ2-1, with 10 bases identical to TRBD1. Losses at the gene ends were 5 bases for V and 4 bases for J; bases not matched to a gene: 5. The CDR3 is 15 amino acids. CDR1 is SNHLY, CDR2 FYNNEI, per germline. The CDR3 region is CASSSRTGGYNEQFF. Here the CDR3 DNA reads TGTGCCAGCAGTTCACGGACAGGGGGGTACAATGAGCAGTTCTTC.

This sequence joins TRBV24-1 and TRBJ2-2; TRBD2 agrees at 7 bases. This CDR3 comprises 17 residues. V lost 3 bases and J lost 0; bases outside the gene matches: 6. Germline V CDR1 and CDR2: KGHDR, SFDVKD. The CDR3 nucleotides are TGTGCCACCAGTGATATCCCGGGGGGTACGAACACCGGGGAGCTGTTTTTT. It encodes CATSDIPGGTNTGELFF.

The sample holds one count of this clone. The gene calls are TRBV4-1 and TRBJ2-1, with TRBD2 matching over 11 bases. V lost 2 bases, J lost 6 bases, and 3 bases stayed unmatched. There are 15 residues in the CDR3. Germline-derived CDR1 and CDR2 are MGHRA and YSYEKL. The CDR3 is CASSQISGRGNEQFF. The CDR3 bases are TGCGCCAGCAGCCAAATTAGCGGGAGGGGCAATGAGCAGTTCTTC.

As DNA, the CDR3 is TGTGCCAGCAGTTCCCCGAGGGACAGGGGATGGTATACGCAGTATTTT. Amino acids: CASSSPRDRGWYTQYF. V is TRBV27 and J is TRBJ2-3, with 10 nucleotides matching TRBD1. J gave up 7 bases and V 4 bases, and 11 bases lay outside the gene matches. The CDR3 sequence is 16 residues long. The V gene's germline CDR1 is MNHEY and CDR2 SMNVEV (reference sequence).

The chain joins TRBV6-4 to TRBJ1-5, with D possibly TRBD1 on 6 matching bases. The germline V gene has CDR1 MRHNA and CDR2 SNTAGT. Trimming stripped 5 bases from V and 4 bases from J, with 9 bases between. This CDR3 region has 13 residues. The CDR3, as DNA: TGTGCCAGCAGTAGGGACATGAATCAGCCCCAGCATTTT. This codes for CASSRDMNQPQHF.

This chain joins TRBV9 and TRBJ1-6; a possible D gene is TRBD1 (5 bases). The CDR3 consists of 17 residues. In germline, CDR1 is SGDLS, CDR2 YYNGEE. The V end was cut by 0 bases, the J end by 10 bases, with 20 bases between. CDR3 bases: TGTGCCAGCAGCGTAGGGGCAGGGCTGGGCCCAGAGTCACCCCTCCACTTT. It translates to CASSVGAGLGPESPLHF.

The chain carries TRBV19 and TRBJ2-1, with TRBD2 matching 12 bases. The V and J ends lost 4 bases and 10 bases, in that order; junction bases with no gene match: 5. Germline V gene data show CDR1 as LNHDA and CDR2 as SQIVND (reference sequence). This CDR3 is 14 amino acids long. The CDR3 bases are TGTGCCAGTAGTAGGACTAGCGGGAAAGTAGAGCAGTTCTTC. It is translated as CASSRTSGKVEQFF.

This clone has just one count. The chain employs TRBV5-1 and TRBJ1-4; no firm D call. The CDR3 covers 15 residues. Germline lookup yields CDR1 SGHRS and CDR2 YFSETQ. Trimming shortened V by 3 bases and J by 3 bases, and 12 bases separated the two germline ends. CDR3 in amino acids: CASSYGPGSNEKLFF. In DNA, the CDR3 is TGCGCCAGCAGCTATGGTCCCGGTTCTAATGAAAAACTGTTTTTT. Full variable domain (rest looked up from reference TRBV5-1 and TRBJ1-4): KAGVTQTPRYLIKTRGQQVTLSCSPISGHRSVSWYQQTPGQGLQFLFEYFSETQRNKGNFPGRFSGRQFSNSRSEMNVSTLELGDSALYLCASSYGPGSNEKLFFGSGTQLSVL.

The chain is built from TRBV5-1 and TRBJ2-7; TRBD2 agrees at 13 bases. The V gene end was trimmed by 4 bases and the J gene end by 3 bases; junction bases not matched to a gene: 7. CDR1 and CDR2 (germline): SGHRS, YFSETQ. There are 16 residues in the CDR3. CDR3 residues: CASSGGLAGNYYEQYF. The CDR3 bases are TGCGCCAGCAGCGGGGGACTAGCGGGAAACTACTACGAGCAGTACTTC.

The chain has TRBV5-1 and TRBJ1-3; D gene uncertain. There are 16 residues in the CDR3. The V end lost 4 bases, the J end lost 0 bases, and 14 bases lay between the germline ends. Germline assignment: CDR1 SGHRS and CDR2 YFSETQ. This CDR3 is CASSPDWALSGNTIYF. The CDR3 DNA follows: TGCGCCAGCAGCCCGGATTGGGCCCTCTCTGGAAACACCATATATTTT.

This chain uses TRBV27 with TRBJ2-7, with 8 positions matching TRBD1. This CDR3 comprises 16 residues. V was pared by 4 bases and J by 0 bases, with 8 bases of the junction left unmatched. Germline-derived CDR1 and CDR2 are MNHEY and SMNVEV (reference sequence). The CDR3 is CASSSGQGFSSYEQYF. CDR3 nucleotides: TGTGCCAGCAGTTCTGGACAGGGTTTTAGCTCCTACGAGCAGTACTTC.

This clone was counted many times. The gene calls are TRBV10-2 and TRBJ2-1; 9 bases are a match to TRBD2. J lost 2 bases, V lost 0 bases, and 8 bases had no gene match. Germline lookup yields CDR1 WSHSY and CDR2 SAAADI. CDR3 length: 18 residues. CDR3 sequence (DNA): TGCGCCAGCAGTGAGTCGCCCCTGGTAGCGGGGGCCTACAATGAGCAGTTCTTC. As protein: CASSESPLVAGAYNEQFF.

V and J are TRBV15 and TRBJ1-4; D unresolved. Germline V gene sequence: CDR1 LNHNV, CDR2 YYDKDF (reference sequence). The CDR3 totals 15 residues. Trimming removed 2 bases at V and 4 bases at J, with 11 bases between. The CDR3 DNA sequence: TGTGCCACCAGCAGATCGGTTGGTGGTAATGAAAAACTGTTTTTT. Translating it yields CATSRSVGGNEKLFF. Complete variable domain (other parts from reference TRBV15 and TRBJ1-4): DAMVIQNPRYQVTQFGKPVTLSCSQTLNHNVMYWYQQKSSQAPKLLFHYYDKDFNNEADTPDNFQSRRPNTSFCFLDIRSPGLGDTAMYLCATSRSVGGNEKLFFGSGTQLSVL.

The chain is built from TRBV5-6 and TRBJ1-5, with TRBD1 identical over 9 bases. Germline values: CDR1 SGHDT, CDR2 YYEEEE. Trimming at V came to 4 bases and at J to 4 bases, leaving 3 bases not matched to a gene. The CDR3 spans 14 residues. The CDR3 DNA sequence: TGTGCCAGCAGCCGACAGGGGGGGAATCAGCCCCAGCATTTT. Residues: CASSRQGGNQPQHF.

V and J are TRBV6-5 and TRBJ2-7; perhaps TRBD1 as D (5 bases). The V and J ends lost 4 bases and 2 bases respectively, with 18 bases between them. CDR3 size: 16 residues. CDR1 is MNHEY, CDR2 SVGAGI, per germline. This chain's CDR3 is CASSSDSHRRTYEQYF. The DNA for the CDR3 is TGTGCCAGCAGTTCCGACTCGCACAGGAGAACCTACGAGCAGTACTTC.

V usage is TRBV4-2 and J usage is TRBJ1-5, with D possibly matching TRBD1 (6 bases). The CDR3 runs to 16 residues. V was pared by 0 bases and J by 7 bases, with 16 bases between. From germline, CDR1 is LGHNA and CDR2 YNFKEQ. As DNA, the CDR3 is TGTGCCAGCAGCCAAGATAGGCCACAGGGATACCAGCCCCAGCATTTT. Its protein product is CASSQDRPQGYQPQHF.

The rearrangement uses TRBV10-3 and TRBJ1-2; D is unresolved. V was pared by 2 bases and J by 0 bases, with 7 bases between. The CDR3 consists of 14 residues. From germline, CDR1 is ENHRY and CDR2 SYGVKD. The CDR3 loop reads CAISEAGANYGYTF. As DNA, the CDR3 is TGTGCCATCAGTGAGGCGGGAGCTAACTATGGCTACACCTTC.

The CDR3 is CASSRRSGEGGEKLFF. The CDR3 DNA is TGTGCCAGCAGCCGTAGATCAGGGGAAGGAGGTGAAAAACTGTTTTTT. This chain connects TRBV9 to TRBJ1-4; possible D gene TRBD1, 6 bases. The V end was cut by 4 bases, the J end by 7 bases, with 20 bases between. The CDR3 consists of 16 residues. Germline CDR1 is SGDLS and CDR2 is YYNGEE.

This clone was counted a single time. CDR3 sequence reads: CASSVVGDNRNEQFF. In nucleotides, the CDR3 is TGTGCCAGCAGCGTAGTCGGGGACAACCGCAATGAGCAGTTCTTC. V and J are TRBV9 and TRBJ2-1; perhaps TRBD1 as D (6 bases). V was trimmed by 0 bases and J by 6 bases, leaving 13 bases between them. The germline V gene encodes CDR1 SGDLS and CDR2 YYNGEE. The CDR3 contains 15 residues.

The chain employs TRBV29-1 and TRBJ2-3, with a weak D call TRBD2 (6 bases). V lost 6 bases and J 3 bases, leaving 13 bases between the germline ends. This CDR3 comprises 13 residues. CDR1 and CDR2 from the germline V gene are SQVTM and ANQGSEA. Here the CDR3 DNA reads TGCAGCGTCTTTACCGGGACTACAGATACGCAGTATTTT. Translating gives CSVFTGTTDTQYF.